This T cell receptor beta chain was documented in a study of CD8 T cells in Susac syndrome. Random-hexamer reverse transcription was applied to roughly 0.5 to 1 ug RNA. Coverage of TCR beta CDR3 amplification by immunoSEQ multiplex PCR extended to 54 Vbeta and 13 Jbeta. TCRdb used MiXCR to reprocess the immunoSEQ multiplex PCR reads, holding one entry per CDR3 protein. This sample has fewer than 150,000 distinct CDR3 sequences, with approximately 93% found just once. Sequencing targeted TCR beta in blood CD8+ and CD4+ T cells. Treatment-naive patients with stable or active relapsing-remitting disease were the multiple sclerosis controls. The TEMRA cells underwent FACS enrichment, while the CD8+ and CD4+ T cells underwent negative isolation. This CDR3 has 14 amino acids. Germline V gives CDR1 SGHTA, CDR2 FQGNSA. Trimming took off 3 bases at V and 0 bases at J, with 6 bases between the two ends.

The sequence was collected from a human donor with multiple sclerosis. Material: CD4+ T cells from PBMCs. The chain carries TRBV7-2 and TRBJ1-5, with D uncertain. The CDR3 region is CASSLTSSNQPQHF. The CDR3 bases are TGTGCCAGCAGCTTGACGAGTAGCAATCAGCCCCAGCATTTT.